A single sample gave rise to the 29 T cell receptor beta chains below, sequenced in a study of identical twins. TCRdb itself ran the 5' RACE reads through MiXCR, one entry per CDR3 protein. The sample holds some 330,000 distinct CDR3 sequences; roughly 9% are singletons and the top ten take 8.5% to 10%. The sequenced material came from naive T cells sorted from blood. The receptor source for this set is a woman aged 50 to 60 in good health.

The chain has TRBV12-3 or TRBV12-4 and TRBJ2-7; TRBD1 aligns across 11 bases. The CDR3 length is 19 residues. Losses at the gene ends were 2 bases for V and 1 base for J; bases not matched to a gene: 13. CDR3 amino acids: CASSLFPTNRDRGSYEQYF. The CDR3 DNA reads as TGTGCCAGCAGTTTATTCCCCACCAACCGGGACAGGGGGTCCTACGAGCAGTACTTC.

In this sample, this clonotype turned up a few times. The chain has TRBV5-6 and TRBJ2-7; D remains unclear. V lost 3 bases and J 4 bases, leaving 14 bases between the germline ends. The CDR3 is 14 residues long. Germline values: CDR1 SGHDT, CDR2 YYEEEE. CDR3 nucleotides: TGTGCCAGCAGCTCCTCCTCCGCAGAATACGAGCAGTACTTC. Protein: CASSSSSAEYEQYF.

Concerning this clonotype itself: The junction differs from germline at one of its ends, possibly a read error. The chain links TRBV12-3 or TRBV12-4 to TRBJ2-3, with 11 bases matching TRBD2. The CDR3 is 16 amino acids. This CDR3 is CASSLTSGMGTDMQYF. The CDR3, as DNA: TGTGCCAGCAGTTTGACTAGCGGGATGGGTACAGATATGCAGTATTTT.

This clonotype was recorded a few times. The chain employs TRBV6-1 and TRBJ1-2; no clear D gene. The CDR3 is made up of 11 amino acids. CDR1 is MNHNS and CDR2 is SASEGT in the germline V gene. V lost 6 bases and J lost 5, with 7 bases in between. The CDR3 spells CASSRTYGYTF. In DNA form, the CDR3 reads TGTGCCAGCAGCCGGACTTATGGCTACACCTTC.

The chain carries TRBV28 and TRBJ1-5, with 8 nucleotides matching TRBD1. V lost 0 bases, J lost 4 bases, and 8 bases stayed unmatched. In germline, CDR1 is MDHEN, CDR2 SYDVKM. The CDR3 is made up of 17 amino acids. CDR3 DNA: TGTGCCAGCAGTTTATGGGTAGGACAGGGAGTAAATCAGCCCCAGCATTTT. This encodes CASSLWVGQGVNQPQHF.

As for this clonotype: In this CDR3 the conserved last residue, phenylalanine or tryptophan, is missing, so a read error is likely. This rearrangement joins TRBV20-1 to TRBJ1-1; D unresolved. Germline assignment: CDR1 DFQATT and CDR2 SNEGSKA (reference sequence). The CDR3 runs 11 residues. V lost 0 bases and J lost 7, with 6 bases in between. This CDR3 is CSARDNSEAFL. CDR3 sequence (DNA): TGCAGTGCTAGAGATAATAGTGAAGCTTTCTTA.

This clonotype was found a few times. This rearrangement joins TRBV5-4 to TRBJ2-3; 9 bases line up with TRBD2. Germline V gene data show CDR1 as SGHNT and CDR2 as YYREEE (reference sequence). Losses at the gene ends were 0 bases for V and 3 bases for J; bases not matched to a gene: 5. The CDR3 consists of 16 residues. The DNA for the CDR3 is TGTGCCAGCAGCTTGGAGCTAGCGGGATCGACAGATACGCAGTATTTT. It translates to CASSLELAGSTDTQYF.

In this sample, this clonotype turned up many times. This sequence joins TRBV5-1 and TRBJ2-1; 10 bases align to TRBD2. Germline assignment: CDR1 SGHRS and CDR2 YFSETQ. V lost 2 bases and J lost 9; bases outside the gene matches: 5. The CDR3 covers 14 residues. CDR3 protein: CASSLAGGYSEQFF. CDR3 bases: TGCGCCAGCAGCTTAGCGGGAGGGTATAGTGAGCAGTTCTTC.

This clonotype was seen a handful of times. The chain joins TRBV12-5 to TRBJ2-3, with TRBD2 identical over 8 bases. The CDR3 is made up of 15 amino acids. V trimming: 7 bases; J trimming: 3 bases; junction bases outside the gene matches: 9. Germline lookup yields CDR1 LGHNT and CDR2 FRNRAP. CDR3 DNA sequence: TGTGCTAGTGCCAATAGCGGGATAAGAACAGATACGCAGTATTTT. As protein: CASANSGIRTDTQYF. Full variable domain (outside the CDR3, taken from reference TRBV12-5 and TRBJ2-3): DARVTQTPRHKVTEMGQEVTMRCQPILGHNTVFWYRQTMMQGLELLAYFRNRAPLDDSGMPKDRFSAEMPDATLATLKIQPSEPRDSAVYFCASANSGIRTDTQYFGPGTRLTVL.

There are a few counts of this clonotype. The chain employs TRBV12-3 or TRBV12-4 and TRBJ2-7; 8 bases fit TRBD1. J lost 4 bases, V lost 2 bases, and 4 bases had no gene match. The CDR3 has 14 residues. The CDR3, as DNA: TGTGCCAGCAGTTTACAGGGGGCGAAATACGAGCAGTACTTC. Residues: CASSLQGAKYEQYF.

The rearrangement joins TRBV12-3 or TRBV12-4 to TRBJ1-5; the D is unclear. Deletions cut 6 bases from V and 11 bases from J, with 17 bases between. The CDR3 loop spans 13 amino acids. This CDR3 reads CASSHGTFESQHF. CDR3 nucleotide sequence: TGTGCCAGCAGCCATGGTACCTTTGAATCCCAGCATTTT.

J is TRBJ2-7 and V is TRBV4-1, with D possibly matching TRBD1 (5 bases). This CDR3 is 16 amino acids long. Trimming left V 1 base short and J 5 bases short, with 18 bases between. From germline, CDR1 is MGHRA and CDR2 YSYEKL. CDR3 residues: CASSQGAAGYGDEQYF. For the CDR3, the DNA is TGCGCCAGCAGCCAAGGGGCGGCAGGGTATGGCGACGAGCAGTACTTC.

This clonotype was recorded a few times. J is TRBJ2-3 and V is TRBV3-1; 7 bases map to TRBD2. CDR1 LGHDT and CDR2 YNNKEL come from the germline V gene (reference sequence). The CDR3 spans 16 residues. Trimming took 0 bases from V and 6 from J; bases not matched to a gene: 9. CDR3 coding DNA: TGTGCCAGCAGCCAAGAACTTCGCGGGGGAAAGGATACGCAGTATTTT. Its translation: CASSQELRGGKDTQYF.

This clonotype came up many times. The chain carries TRBV6-5 and TRBJ2-7; D assignment may be TRBD1 or TRBD2 (6 bases each). Germline CDR1 and CDR2: MNHEY and SVGAGI. The V end lost 7 bases, the J end lost 5 bases, and 15 bases lay between the germline ends. The CDR3 has 13 residues. The DNA for the CDR3 is TGTGCCAGCAACATGAGGGGGGAAAACGAGCAGTACGTC. Translating gives CASNMRGENEQYV.

The chain joins TRBV9 to TRBJ1-4; D remains ambiguous. Trimming took 0 bases from V and 8 from J, leaving 11 bases between them. The CDR3 loop spans 14 amino acids. Per germline, CDR1 SGDLS and CDR2 YYNGEE. CDR3 nucleotide sequence: TGTGCCAGCAGCGTAGCCGGTGTAGGGGAAAAACTGTTTTTT. It encodes CASSVAGVGEKLFF. The full variable domain, rest sourced from reference TRBV9 and TRBJ1-4, is DSGVTQTPKHLITATGQRVTLRCSPRSGDLSVYWYQQSLDQGLQFLIQYYNGEERAKGNILERFSAQQFPDLHSELNLSSLELGDSALYFCASSVAGVGEKLFFGSGTQLSVL.

V usage is TRBV7-9 and J usage is TRBJ2-1; D is unclear. The CDR3 is 15 amino acids. The ends were cut back, 2 bases at V and 8 bases at J, with 16 bases in the middle. Germline V gene lookup returns CDR1 SEHNR and CDR2 FQNEAQ (reference sequence). CDR3 sequence: CASSLRRMGRDEQFF. CDR3 DNA: TGTGCCAGCAGCTTAAGGCGAATGGGCCGCGATGAGCAGTTCTTC.

This clonotype was counted at least ten times. This chain joins TRBV14 and TRBJ1-1; D is unclear. The V gene's germline CDR1 is SGHDN and CDR2 FVKESK. The CDR3 extends over 13 amino acids. V lost 2 bases and J 7 bases, leaving 11 bases between the germline ends. The CDR3 spells CASSQWDIGEAFF. The CDR3 coding sequence is TGTGCCAGCAGCCAATGGGATATCGGTGAAGCTTTCTTT.

CDR3 sequence reads: CASSLAGRQADTQYF. Written as DNA, the CDR3 is TGCGCCAGCAGCTTAGCGGGACGACAGGCAGATACGCAGTATTTT. This sequence joins TRBV5-1 and TRBJ2-3, with D possibly TRBD2 on 7 matching bases. Trimming stripped 2 bases from V and 4 bases from J, with 14 bases between. The germline V gene encodes CDR1 SGHRS and CDR2 YFSETQ. The CDR3 is made up of 15 amino acids. Based on the CDR3 plus reference TRBV5-1 and TRBJ2-3, the full variable domain is KAGVTQTPRYLIKTRGQQVTLSCSPISGHRSVSWYQQTPGQGLQFLFEYFSETQRNKGNFPGRFSGRQFSNSRSEMNVSTLELGDSALYLCASSLAGRQADTQYFGPGTRLTVL.

This clonotype was counted a few times. In DNA form, the CDR3 reads TGTGCCAGCAGCCTGGGAAGGGAATCCTACGAGCAGTACTTC. Translated: CASSLGRESYEQYF. This chain links TRBV7-6 with TRBJ2-7; D is unresolved. CDR1 and CDR2 from the germline V gene are SGHVS and FNYEAQ. The CDR3 runs to 14 residues. The V and J ends lost 5 bases and 1 base respectively, with 12 bases between them.

This clonotype was counted at least ten times. The chain has TRBV10-3 and TRBJ2-7; a possible D gene is TRBD1 (8 bases). The CDR3 extends over 13 amino acids. Germline-derived CDR1 and CDR2 are ENHRY and SYGVKD. The V end lost 5 bases, the J end lost 5 bases, and 13 bases lay between the germline ends. CDR3 region: CAISYRGGHEQYV. In DNA, the CDR3 is TGTGCCATCAGTTACAGGGGGGGCCACGAGCAGTACGTC.

As concerns this clonotype: A read error may explain this, as a much larger clone is one base away. The chain uses TRBV12-3 or TRBV12-4 and TRBJ2-2; TRBD2 matches at 7 bases. This CDR3 comprises 15 residues. Here the CDR3 reads CASSSSGLNPGELFF. Written as DNA, the CDR3 is TGTGCCAGCAGCTCTAGCGGCCTGAACCCCGGGGAGCTGTTTTTT.

This clonotype appeared a few times. The chain joins TRBV3-1 to TRBJ2-7, with TRBD2 matching over 7 bases. This CDR3 comprises 13 residues. J was trimmed by 5 bases and V by 7 bases; bases with no gene match: 8. Germline V gene sequence: CDR1 LGHDT, CDR2 YNNKEL (reference sequence). The CDR3, as DNA: TGTGCCAGCACCCCGGGGGGAAGCAACGAGCAGTACTTC. It is translated as CASTPGGSNEQYF.

This clonotype occurred many times. This rearrangement joins TRBV27 to TRBJ1-6, with D perhaps TRBD1 (6 bases). CDR3 length: 15 residues. Per germline, CDR1 MNHEY and CDR2 SMNVEV (reference sequence). Trimming took 3 bases from V and 8 from J, leaving 14 bases between them. In DNA, the CDR3 is TGTGCCAGCAGTTTCATCCCGACAGGCTATTCACCCCTCCACTTT. Amino acid sequence: CASSFIPTGYSPLHF.

This clonotype came up a few times. This chain links TRBV19 with TRBJ2-1; TRBD2 is a possible D gene (7 bases). V lost 5 bases to trimming and J lost 6 bases, with 17 bases between them. Germline V gene sequence: CDR1 LNHDA, CDR2 SQIVND (reference sequence). CDR3 length: 15 amino acids. The CDR3 region has the DNA TGTGCCAGTAGTCTGGAGGGGGGAGGGCCCAATGAGCAGTTCTTC. It translates to CASSLEGGGPNEQFF.

This clonotype was picked up many times. The chain has TRBV27 and TRBJ2-1; TRBD2 aligns across 12 bases. Germline-derived CDR1 and CDR2 are MNHEY and SMNVEV (reference sequence). The CDR3 length is 14 residues. The V and J ends lost 6 bases and 7 bases, in that order; junction bases with no gene match: 4. The CDR3 spells CASSPTSGSNEQFF. The DNA for the CDR3 is TGTGCCAGCAGCCCGACTAGCGGGAGTAATGAGCAGTTCTTC.

The CDR3 loop reads CASSTGTGSSTPYGYTF. In nucleotides, the CDR3 is TGTGCCAGCAGCACGGGGACAGGGAGTTCCACACCCTATGGCTACACCTTC. The rearrangement joins TRBV6-2 or TRBV6-3 to TRBJ1-2, with 9 bases aligning to TRBD1. V dropped 6 bases and J dropped 4; count of bases not matched to a gene: 15. Germline V gene sequence: CDR1 MNHEY, CDR2 SVGEGT. The CDR3 is 17 residues long.

V and J are TRBV20-1 and TRBJ2-3; 9 positions match TRBD2. J lost 4 bases, V lost 4 bases, and 6 bases had no gene match. The CDR3 loop spans 14 amino acids. Germline V gene lookup returns CDR1 DFQATT and CDR2 SNEGSKA (reference sequence). The CDR3 region is CSAMLREGSDTQYF. The CDR3 region has the DNA TGCAGTGCTATGTTGCGGGAGGGCTCAGATACGCAGTATTTT.

Written as DNA, the CDR3 is TGTGCCAGCAGCCCTGGGACTAGCGGGGGCCTTGGCGCCCAGTACTTC. This translates into CASSPGTSGGLGAQYF. The chain uses TRBV3-1 and TRBJ2-5, with 14 bases fitting TRBD2. The germline V gene encodes CDR1 LGHDT and CDR2 YNNKEL (reference sequence). This CDR3 comprises 16 residues. V lost 4 bases to trimming and J lost 9 bases; unmatched junction nucleotides: 10.

V usage is TRBV20-1 and J usage is TRBJ1-6; D remains unclear. Germline loops: CDR1 DFQATT, CDR2 SNEGSKA (reference sequence). The CDR3 loop spans 13 amino acids. Trimming removed 3 bases from V and 4 bases from J, with 7 bases in between. DNA of the CDR3: TGCAGTGCTAGTACTGGGTATAATTCACCCCTCCACTTT. Protein sequence: CSASTGYNSPLHF.